The T cell receptor (beta chain) described here comes from a study of shared clonotypes between healthy human individuals. At the level of the study: Donors, aged 18 to 49, were two women and a few men.

Study observations and caveats: The researchers took only blood, and tissue repertoires probably look different.

The protocol was immunoSEQ multiplex PCR, while the TCRdb copy is restricted to in-frame clones and leaves out a portion. The sample has about 480,000 clones, 60% to 80% seen once; the top ten hold about 12%. The CDR3 is made up of 16 amino acids. Germline V gene lookup returns CDR1 SGHTA and CDR2 FQGNSA. V was clipped by 8 bases and J by 1 base; unmatched bases: 9. This clone has a handful of counts. Its antigen is unknown. Input material: PBMCs. The sequence was obtained from a woman aged 40 to 50 in good health. Some clones in this sample may be carry-over from other donors' samples. This chain connects TRBV7-2 to TRBJ2-2; 8 nucleotides match TRBD2. The CDR3 sequence: CASPRRLALNTGELFF. For the CDR3, the DNA is TGTGCCAGCCCGCGAAGACTAGCGCTGAACACCGGGGAGCTGTTTTTT.